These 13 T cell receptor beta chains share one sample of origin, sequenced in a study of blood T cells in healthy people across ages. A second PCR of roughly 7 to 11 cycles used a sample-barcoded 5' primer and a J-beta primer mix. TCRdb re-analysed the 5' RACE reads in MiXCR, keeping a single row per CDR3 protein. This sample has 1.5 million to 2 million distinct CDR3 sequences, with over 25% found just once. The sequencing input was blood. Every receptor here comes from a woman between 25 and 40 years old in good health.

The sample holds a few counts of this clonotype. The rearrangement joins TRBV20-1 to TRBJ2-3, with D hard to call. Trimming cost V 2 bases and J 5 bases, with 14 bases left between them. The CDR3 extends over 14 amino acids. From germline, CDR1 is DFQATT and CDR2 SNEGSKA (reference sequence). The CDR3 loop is CSARLPRAVDTQYF. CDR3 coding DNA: TGCAGTGCTAGACTCCCCCGGGCCGTAGATACGCAGTATTTT.

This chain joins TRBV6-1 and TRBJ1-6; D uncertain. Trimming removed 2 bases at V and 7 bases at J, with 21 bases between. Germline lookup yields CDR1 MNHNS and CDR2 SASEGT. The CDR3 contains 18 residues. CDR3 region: CASSELLWVGLPNSPLHF. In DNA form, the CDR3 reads TGTGCCAGCAGTGAACTCCTTTGGGTAGGACTGCCCAATTCACCCCTCCACTTT.

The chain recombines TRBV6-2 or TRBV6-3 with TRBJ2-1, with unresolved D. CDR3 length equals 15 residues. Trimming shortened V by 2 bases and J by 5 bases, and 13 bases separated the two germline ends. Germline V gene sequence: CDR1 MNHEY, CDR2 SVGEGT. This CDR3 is CASSYRGPSDNEQFF. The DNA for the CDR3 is TGTGCCAGCAGTTACCGAGGACCAAGCGACAATGAGCAGTTCTTC.

The DNA for the CDR3 is TGCGCCAGCAGCTCCATCCGGGACACGTTCTCTGGCTACACCTTC. Its protein product is CASSSIRDTFSGYTF. This chain links TRBV4-3 with TRBJ1-2; possible D gene TRBD1, 6 bases. Germline lookup yields CDR1 LGHNA and CDR2 YSLEER. CDR3 length: 15 residues. The ends were cut back, 5 bases at V and 7 bases at J, with 20 bases in the middle.

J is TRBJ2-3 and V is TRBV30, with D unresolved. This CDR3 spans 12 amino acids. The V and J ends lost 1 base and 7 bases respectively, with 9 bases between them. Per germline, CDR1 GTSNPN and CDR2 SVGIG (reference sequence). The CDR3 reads CAWSASRHTQYF. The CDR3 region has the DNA TGTGCCTGGAGTGCTAGTAGACATACGCAGTATTTT.

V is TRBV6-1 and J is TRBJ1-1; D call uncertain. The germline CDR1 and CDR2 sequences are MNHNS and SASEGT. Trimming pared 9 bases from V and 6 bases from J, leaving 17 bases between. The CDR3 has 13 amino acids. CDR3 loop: CASAARSGAEAFF. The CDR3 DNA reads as TGTGCCAGTGCCGCAAGGTCCGGGGCTGAAGCTTTCTTT.

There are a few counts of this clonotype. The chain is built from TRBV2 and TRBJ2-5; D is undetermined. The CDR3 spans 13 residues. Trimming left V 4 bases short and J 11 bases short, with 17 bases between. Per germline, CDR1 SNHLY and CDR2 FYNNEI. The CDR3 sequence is CASSGTLGRSQYF. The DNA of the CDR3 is TGTGCCAGCAGTGGTACCCTTGGGCGCTCGCAGTACTTC.

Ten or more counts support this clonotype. The DNA for the CDR3 is TGTGCCAGCAGTGCGACAGGATTCTACGAGCAGTACTTC. Encoded protein: CASSATGFYEQYF. The chain employs TRBV12-3 or TRBV12-4 and TRBJ2-7, with D tentatively TRBD1 (6 bases). There are 13 residues in the CDR3. The ends were cut back, 5 bases at V and 3 bases at J, with 11 bases in the middle.

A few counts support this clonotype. This CDR3 is CASSREGEAFF. For the CDR3, the DNA is TGTGCCAGCAGTCGGGAGGGTGAAGCTTTCTTT. The chain carries TRBV6-5 and TRBJ1-1; D is unclear. CDR1 and CDR2 (germline): MNHEY, SVGAGI. This CDR3 is 11 amino acids long. Trimming stripped 5 bases from V and 7 bases from J, with 8 bases between.

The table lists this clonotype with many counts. The CDR3 DNA sequence: TGCAGCGTGGGAGGGACACTCGCTGGGGAGACCCAGTACTTC. This encodes CSVGGTLAGETQYF. The chain links TRBV29-1 to TRBJ2-5; D is possibly TRBD2 (7 bases). V was clipped by 6 bases and J by 5 bases, with 19 bases between them. Germline CDR1 and CDR2: SQVTM and ANQGSEA. The CDR3 is 14 residues long.

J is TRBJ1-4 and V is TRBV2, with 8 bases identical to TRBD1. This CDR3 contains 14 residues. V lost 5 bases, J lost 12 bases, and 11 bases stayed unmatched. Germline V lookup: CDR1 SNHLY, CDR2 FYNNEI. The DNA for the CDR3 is TGTGCCAGCAGTTCCCGGACAGGGTTCTCCGAACTGTTTTTT. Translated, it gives CASSSRTGFSELFF. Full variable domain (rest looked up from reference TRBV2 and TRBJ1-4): EPEVTQTPSHQVTQMGQEVILRCVPISNHLYFYWYRQILGQKVEFLVSFYNNEISEKSEIFDDQFSVERPDGSNFTLKIRSTKLEDSAMYFCASSSRTGFSELFFGSGTQLSVL.

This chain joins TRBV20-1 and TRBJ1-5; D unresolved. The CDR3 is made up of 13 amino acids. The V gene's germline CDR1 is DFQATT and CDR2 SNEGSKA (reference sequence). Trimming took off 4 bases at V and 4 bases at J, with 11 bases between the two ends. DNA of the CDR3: TGCAGTGCTATGGCAGTCGTTAATCAGCCCCAGCATTTT. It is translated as CSAMAVVNQPQHF.

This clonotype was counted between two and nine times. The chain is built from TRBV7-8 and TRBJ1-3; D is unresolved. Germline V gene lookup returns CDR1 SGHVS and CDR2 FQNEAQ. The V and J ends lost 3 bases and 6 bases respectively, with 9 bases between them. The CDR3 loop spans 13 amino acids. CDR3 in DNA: TGTGCCAGCAGCTTTGGACTGGAAAACACCATATATTTT. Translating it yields CASSFGLENTIYF.